The sequence of this T cell receptor beta chain was determined in a study of cytomegalovirus exposure and HLA in healthy donors. The PCR was carried out with 60 Vbeta primers and 13 Jbeta primers. The protocol was immunoSEQ multiplex PCR, while the TCRdb copy is restricted to in-frame clones and leaves out a portion. This table holds some 110,000 clones. The CDR3 loop spans 14 amino acids. Germline assignment: CDR1 SGDLS and CDR2 YYNGEE. V shed 4 bases and J shed 5 bases, with 15 bases lying between them. The clonotype comes from a man younger than 40 in good health and CMV-seronegative. The chain combines TRBV9 with TRBJ1-1, with D maybe TRBD1 (6 bases). The source material was PBMCs. The CDR3 reads CASSPGDPGTEAFF. The CDR3 DNA reads as TGTGCCAGCAGCCCAGGGGACCCAGGGACTGAAGCTTTCTTT. Full variable domain (outside the CDR3, taken from reference TRBV9 and TRBJ1-1): DSGVTQTPKHLITATGQRVTLRCSPRSGDLSVYWYQQSLDQGLQFLIQYYNGEERAKGNILERFSAQQFPDLHSELNLSSLELGDSALYFCASSPGDPGTEAFFGQGTRLTVV.